Following are 28 T cell receptor beta chains from one sample sequenced in a study of T cells in Graves' hyperthyroidism and ophthalmopathy. Regions amplified from RNA transcripts were the TCR beta CDR3 regions. The HTBI set primed first-round TCR CDR3 RT-PCR. One entry per CDR3 protein results from TCRdb running MiXCR on the multiplex PCR reads. The sample includes about 360,000 distinct CDR3 sequences, roughly 13% of them seen just once. The sample taken for sequencing was blood. The receptors derive from a woman aged 18-29 years with Graves' hyperthyroidism.

V usage is TRBV2 and J usage is TRBJ2-3, with D perhaps given as TRBD1 or TRBD2 (7 bases each). The CDR3 is 16 residues long. Germline CDR1 and CDR2: SNHLY and FYNNEI. Trimming pared 8 bases from V and 1 base from J, leaving 19 bases between. CDR3 DNA sequence: TGTGCCAGCCCCGGCCAGGGGGGGTTTCGCACAGATACGCAGTATTTT. Protein product: CASPGQGGFRTDTQYF.

This clonotype has a count of ten or more. The DNA for the CDR3 is TGTGCCTGGACTAGCGGGAGGGCCCTCTCTGGCACAGATACGCAGTATTTT. Amino acids: CAWTSGRALSGTDTQYF. The rearrangement uses TRBV30 and TRBJ2-3; 12 bases fit TRBD2. In germline, CDR1 is GTSNPN, CDR2 SVGIG (reference sequence). This CDR3 has 17 residues. J was trimmed by 1 base and V by 4 bases; bases with no gene match: 9. Supplemented by reference TRBV30 and TRBJ2-3, the full variable domain reads SQTIHQWPATLVQPVGSPLSLECTVEGTSNPNLYWYRQAAGRGLQLLFYSVGIGQISSEVPQNLSASRPQDRQFILSSKKLLLSDSGFYLCAWTSGRALSGTDTQYFGPGTRLTVL.

A few counts support this clonotype. This rearrangement joins TRBV9 to TRBJ1-1; 10 positions match TRBD1. Germline V gene lookup returns CDR1 SGDLS and CDR2 YYNGEE. This CDR3 is built from 15 residues. Trimming at V came to 2 bases and at J to 3 bases, leaving 4 bases not matched to a gene. CDR3 in amino acids: CASSVGGTGDTEAFF. The CDR3, as DNA: TGTGCCAGCAGCGTGGGGGGGACAGGGGACACTGAAGCTTTCTTT.

This clonotype was counted at least ten times. The V call is TRBV12-3 or TRBV12-4, the J call TRBJ1-2; tentatively, D is TRBD1 (6 bases). This CDR3 spans 14 amino acids. Trimming removed 8 bases from V and 2 bases from J, with 15 bases in between. The CDR3 coding sequence is TGTGCCAGCGCAAGAACAGGGCCCAACTATGGCTACACCTTC. Amino acids: CASARTGPNYGYTF.

Comments on this clonotype: This could be a read error, since a much larger clone is one nucleotide away. The CDR3 is CTSRSSQGSGANVLTF. CDR3 DNA: TGTACCAGCAGGTCTTCACAGGGCTCTGGGGCCAACGTCCTGACTTTC. J is TRBJ2-6 and V is TRBV11-2; D might be TRBD1 (6 bases). Germline-derived CDR1 and CDR2 are SGHAT and FQNNGV. This CDR3 has 16 residues.

This clonotype showed up many times. The rearrangement uses TRBV15 and TRBJ2-3, with D possibly matching TRBD2 (6 bases). This CDR3 contains 15 residues. From germline, CDR1 is LNHNV and CDR2 YYDKDF (reference sequence). Trimming cost V 3 bases and J 3 bases, with 13 bases left between them. The CDR3 spells CATSSSYGGTDTQYF. CDR3 coding DNA: TGTGCCACCAGCAGCTCCTATGGAGGGACAGATACGCAGTATTTT. Supplemented by reference TRBV15 and TRBJ2-3, the full variable domain reads DAMVIQNPRYQVTQFGKPVTLSCSQTLNHNVMYWYQQKSSQAPKLLFHYYDKDFNNEADTPDNFQSRRPNTSFCFLDIRSPGLGDTAMYLCATSSSYGGTDTQYFGPGTRLTVL.

This clonotype has ten or more counts. The chain has TRBV7-8 and TRBJ1-5; D perhaps matches TRBD1 (6 bases). The CDR3 is made up of 16 amino acids. CDR1 and CDR2 (germline): SGHVS, FQNEAQ. V was pared by 3 bases and J by 5 bases, with 17 bases between. CDR3: CASSFRRGLGHQPQHF. CDR3 nucleotide sequence: TGTGCCAGCAGCTTCAGGCGGGGGCTAGGACATCAGCCCCAGCATTTT.

This clonotype was seen at least ten times. The J gene is TRBJ2-7, the V gene TRBV7-2, with TRBD2 matching 8 bases. Trimming at V came to 5 bases and at J to 5 bases, leaving 11 bases not matched to a gene. The germline gives CDR1 SGHTA, CDR2 FQGNSA. This CDR3 region has 15 residues. The CDR3 DNA reads TGTGCCAGCAGCCCGCCGGGAGGGAGGTCCCACGAGCAGTACTTC. Translated, it gives CASSPPGGRSHEQYF.

The chain carries TRBV10-1 and TRBJ2-1, with unresolved D. Germline loops: CDR1 WNHNN, CDR2 SYGVQD (reference sequence). The CDR3 contains 11 residues. V shed 2 bases and J shed 6 bases, with 2 bases lying between them. The CDR3 reads CASSEGNEQFF. In DNA, the CDR3 is TGCGCCAGCAGTGAGGGCAATGAGCAGTTCTTC.

This clonotype was detected only a few times. One base away lies a much larger clone, so this may be a sequencing read error. The chain is built from TRBV14 and TRBJ1-1; D call uncertain. The CDR3 runs to 12 residues. The V gene's germline CDR1 is SGHDN and CDR2 FVKESK. The V end lost 5 bases, the J end lost 2 bases, and 6 bases lay between the germline ends. The chain's CDR3 is CASSSINTEAFF. The CDR3 nucleotides read TGTGCCAGCAGCTCCATTAACACTGAAGCTTTCTTT.

The table lists this clonotype with many counts. V and J are TRBV2 and TRBJ2-3, with D possibly matching TRBD2 (6 bases). This CDR3 has 15 residues. Germline assignment: CDR1 SNHLY and CDR2 FYNNEI. V gave up 4 bases and J gave up 2 bases, with 13 bases separating them. The CDR3 sequence: CASSAEDYSTDTQYF. CDR3 DNA: TGTGCCAGCAGTGCCGAGGACTATTCCACAGATACGCAGTATTTT.

This clonotype showed up just a few times. The chain joins TRBV6-1 to TRBJ2-6; no reliable D call. This CDR3 has 15 amino acids. V lost 3 bases to trimming and J lost 0 bases, with 6 bases between them. Per germline, CDR1 MNHNS and CDR2 SASEGT. As DNA, the CDR3 is TGTGCCAGCAGTGATTTGAGCTCTGGGGCCAACGTCCTGACTTTC. Translation: CASSDLSSGANVLTF.

Many counts were recorded for this clonotype. V and J are TRBV6-1 and TRBJ2-2, with D uncertain. The CDR3 is 17 amino acids. Trimming shortened V by 0 bases and J by 3 bases, and 14 bases separated the two germline ends. Germline V gives CDR1 MNHNS, CDR2 SASEGT. CDR3 sequence: CASSEAVANDYTGELFF. The CDR3 DNA reads TGTGCCAGCAGTGAAGCTGTGGCCAACGATTACACCGGGGAGCTGTTTTTT.

About this clonotype itself: One base away lies a much larger clone, so this may be a sequencing read error. The V and J genes are TRBV5-6 and TRBJ2-5; TRBD1 is a possible D gene (6 bases). The DNA end is a closer match to TRBJ2-1, so the J assignment may be wrong. Germline CDR1 reads SGHDT; CDR2 reads YYEEEE. The CDR3 length is 15 residues. DNA of the CDR3: TGTGCCAGCAGCTTCAGGCAGGGGAGTGAAGAGACCCAGTTCTTC. This codes for CASSFRQGSEETQFF.

This clonotype was detected many times. The CDR3 DNA follows: TGCAGTGCTAGAGATCAGGCTAGCGGGATGTACACCGGGGAGCTGTTTTTT. It encodes CSARDQASGMYTGELFF. V gene TRBV20-1 combines with J gene TRBJ2-2, with 9 bases matching TRBD2. Trimming removed 0 bases from V and 3 bases from J; junction bases left unmatched: 8. The CDR3 is 17 residues long. Germline V gene sequence: CDR1 DFQATT, CDR2 SNEGSKA (reference sequence).

As for this clonotype: A much larger clone sits a single nucleotide away, making a read error possible. The chain is built from TRBV11-2 and TRBJ2-7; D may be TRBD2 (6 bases). The CDR3 is made up of 14 amino acids. CDR1 is SGHAT and CDR2 is FQNNGV in the germline V gene. The CDR3 DNA sequence: TGTGCCAGCAGCTCGGGACTTAGCTCCTACGGGCAGTACTTC. This sequence encodes CASSSGLSSYGQYF.

There are a few counts of this clonotype. The chain uses TRBV9 and TRBJ2-2; no firm D call. CDR3 length equals 12 residues. Germline CDR1 and CDR2: SGDLS and YYNGEE. Trimming left V 5 bases short and J 4 bases short, with 6 bases between. The CDR3 DNA sequence: TGTGCCAGCAGTACTCTCACCGGGGAGCTGTTTTTT. Translating it yields CASSTLTGELFF.

Ten or more counts support this clonotype. This rearrangement joins TRBV2 to TRBJ2-7; no clear D. Trimming left V 6 bases short and J 3 bases short, with 9 bases between. The germline V gene encodes CDR1 SNHLY and CDR2 FYNNEI. The CDR3 is 12 amino acids. Here the CDR3 DNA reads TGTGCCAGCAGCCCCCTAAGCTACGAGCAGTACTTC. Amino acid sequence: CASSPLSYEQYF. The variable domain in full, completed from reference TRBV2 and TRBJ2-7, reads EPEVTQTPSHQVTQMGQEVILRCVPISNHLYFYWYRQILGQKVEFLVSFYNNEISEKSEIFDDQFSVERPDGSNFTLKIRSTKLEDSAMYFCASSPLSYEQYFGPGTRLTVT.

In its sample, this clonotype was seen many times. This rearrangement joins TRBV11-2 to TRBJ2-1; D is undetermined. Germline V lookup: CDR1 SGHAT, CDR2 FQNNGV. The length of the CDR3 is 12 residues. The V and J ends lost 1 base and 12 bases respectively, with 10 bases between them. The CDR3 DNA reads TGTGCCAGCAGCTTAGGTCCAGGCGGGCAGTTCTTC. This translates into CASSLGPGGQFF.

This clonotype was found many times. The CDR3 is CSARVWSGQFF. The DNA of the CDR3 is TGCAGTGCTAGAGTTTGGAGCGGGCAGTTCTTC. V usage is TRBV20-1 and J usage is TRBJ2-1, with a possible D match to TRBD2 (5 bases). V lost 1 base and J 12 bases, leaving 10 bases between the germline ends. CDR3 length: 11 residues. Per germline, CDR1 DFQATT and CDR2 SNEGSKA (reference sequence).

This clonotype came up a few times. J is TRBJ2-1 and V is TRBV4-3; maybe TRBD2 (5 bases). The CDR3 contains 15 residues. Germline CDR1 reads LGHNA; CDR2 reads YSLEER. Trimming stripped 1 base from V and 6 bases from J, with 13 bases between. CDR3 DNA sequence: TGCGCCAGCAGCCAAGGGCTAGCTAGAAGCAATGAGCAGTTCTTC. As protein: CASSQGLARSNEQFF.

This clonotype was seen a handful of times. The rearrangement links TRBV10-3 to TRBJ2-2; D gene unclear. V gave up 2 bases and J gave up 4 bases, with 5 bases separating them. Germline values: CDR1 ENHRY, CDR2 SYGVKD. CDR3 length: 13 residues. CDR3 sequence reads: CAISELGTGELFF. The CDR3 bases are TGTGCCATCAGTGAGCTTGGCACCGGGGAGCTGTTTTTT.

This chain connects TRBV4-2 to TRBJ2-1; no clear D gene. V lost 1 base to trimming and J lost 8 bases, with 3 bases between them. Germline lookup yields CDR1 LGHNA and CDR2 YNFKEQ. The CDR3 sequence is 11 residues long. The DNA for the CDR3 is TGTGCCAGCAGCCAAGGACATGAGCAGTTCTTC. This codes for CASSQGHEQFF.

The sample holds a few counts of this clonotype. One junction end disagrees with the germline gene, perhaps due to a read error. V is TRBV15 and J is TRBJ2-6; D perhaps matches TRBD1 (5 bases). The germline V gene has CDR1 LNHNV and CDR2 YYDKDF (reference sequence). The CDR3 has 16 residues. CDR3: CATGSRRGSGANVLTF. In DNA form, the CDR3 reads TGTGCCACCGGCAGCCGAAGGGGTAGTGGGGCCAACGTCCTGACTTTC.

For this clonotype: With a much larger clone just one base away, this may be a read error. This sequence joins TRBV2 and TRBJ1-6, with 7 bases fitting TRBD1. The CDR3 is 13 residues long. Germline loops: CDR1 SNHLY, CDR2 FYNNEI. CDR3 in amino acids: CAGSRDSNSPLHF. The CDR3 coding sequence is TGTGCCGGCAGTCGGGACAGTAATTCACCCCTCCACTTT.

The V and J genes are TRBV6-2 or TRBV6-3 and TRBJ1-1, with D possibly being TRBD1 (6 bases). The V gene lost 4 bases and the J gene lost 10 bases, with 16 bases spanning the gap. Looked up from germline, CDR1 is MNHEY and CDR2 is SVGEGT. The CDR3 extends over 13 amino acids. CDR3 amino acids: CASSFGGAPRAFF. The CDR3 region has the DNA TGTGCCAGCAGTTTTGGGGGGGCGCCGCGAGCTTTCTTT.

This clonotype appeared many times. This chain joins TRBV11-2 and TRBJ2-7; D unclear. CDR1 SGHAT and CDR2 FQNNGV come from the germline V gene. V lost 1 base and J lost 6, with 10 bases in between. The CDR3 spans 13 residues. The CDR3 protein is CASSLGVGAEQYF. The CDR3 nucleotides are TGTGCCAGCAGCTTAGGGGTCGGTGCCGAGCAGTACTTC.

There are a few counts of this clonotype. The V and J genes are TRBV27 and TRBJ2-7, with 13 bases lining up with TRBD2. This CDR3 region has 16 residues. Looked up from germline, CDR1 is MNHEY and CDR2 is SMNVEV (reference sequence). Trimming removed 5 bases from V and 2 bases from J; junction bases left unmatched: 6. The CDR3 sequence: CASSPQTSGRAYEQYF. The CDR3 bases are TGTGCCAGCAGTCCTCAAACTAGCGGGAGGGCCTACGAGCAGTACTTC.